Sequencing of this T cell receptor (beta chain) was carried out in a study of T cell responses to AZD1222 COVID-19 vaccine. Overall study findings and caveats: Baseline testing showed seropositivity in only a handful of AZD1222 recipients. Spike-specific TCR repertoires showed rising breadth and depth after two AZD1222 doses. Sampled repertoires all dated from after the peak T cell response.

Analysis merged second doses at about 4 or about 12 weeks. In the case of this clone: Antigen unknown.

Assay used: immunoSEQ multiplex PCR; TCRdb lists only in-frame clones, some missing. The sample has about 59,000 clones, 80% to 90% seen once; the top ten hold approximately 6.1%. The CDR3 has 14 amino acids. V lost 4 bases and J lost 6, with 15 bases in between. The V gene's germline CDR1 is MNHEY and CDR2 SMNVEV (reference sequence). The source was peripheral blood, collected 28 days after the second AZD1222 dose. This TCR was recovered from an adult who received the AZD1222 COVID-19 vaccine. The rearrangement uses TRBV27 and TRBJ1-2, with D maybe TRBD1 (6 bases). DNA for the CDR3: TGTGCCAGCAGTTCCGACAGGTTGGGCCATGGCTACACCTTC. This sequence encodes CASSSDRLGHGYTF.